This T cell receptor beta chain was observed in a study of glioma-infiltrating T cells after dendritic cell vaccination. Overall study: Patients received autologous tumor lysate-pulsed dendritic cell vaccination between about 2002 and 2013.

Whole-study results and caveats: Few patients contributed both blood and tumor specimens.

This CDR3 contains 15 residues. Germline lookup yields CDR1 MNHEY and CDR2 SVGAGI. V was clipped by 5 bases and J by 5 bases; unmatched bases: 10. As for this clone: Antigen specificity is unknown.

Generated by immunoSEQ multiplex PCR, the TCRdb table keeps only in-frame clones and is missing some. The sample consists of over 55,000 clones, under 90% of them appearing once. The chain carries TRBV6-5 and TRBJ2-7; 9 bases are a match to TRBD2. This specimen consisted of blood, obtained before dendritic cell vaccination. This receptor was obtained from a human donor with glioblastoma. CDR3 bases: TGTGCCAGCAGTCCCGATCCCGGGACTAGCCACGAGCAGTACTTC. Translation gives CASSPDPGTSHEQYF.